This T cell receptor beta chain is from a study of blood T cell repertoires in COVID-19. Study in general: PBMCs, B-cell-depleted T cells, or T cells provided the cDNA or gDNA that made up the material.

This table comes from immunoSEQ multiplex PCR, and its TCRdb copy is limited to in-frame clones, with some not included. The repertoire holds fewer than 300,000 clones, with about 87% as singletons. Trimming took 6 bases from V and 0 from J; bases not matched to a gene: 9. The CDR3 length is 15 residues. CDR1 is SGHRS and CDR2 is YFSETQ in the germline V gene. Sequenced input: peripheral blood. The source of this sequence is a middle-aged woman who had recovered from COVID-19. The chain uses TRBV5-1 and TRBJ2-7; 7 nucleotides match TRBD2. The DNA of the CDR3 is TGCGCCAGCAAGCGGGACCCCAGGAGCTCCTACGAGCAGTACTTC. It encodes CASKRDPRSSYEQYF.